This TCR beta chain was captured by sequencing in a study of blood T cell repertoires in COVID-19. Study summary: Samples taken during acute and convalescent COVID-19 were collected in the United States, Italy and Spain. The analysed material was cDNA or gDNA that came from T cells, B-cell-depleted T cells, or PBMCs.

Authors' processing steps: Amplifying reference gene primers gave estimates of nucleated cell counts. Clones were sequenced by immunoSEQ multiplex PCR, and TCRdb holds only the in-frame ones, with some missing. The V and J calls and the clone size are those of that table, but D and trimming were determined from the DNA. The table has under 300,000 clones, 85% seen once. CDR3 size: 15 residues. The trim removed 5 bases at V and 3 bases at J, leaving 7 bases unmatched. The germline gives CDR1 SEHNR, CDR2 FQNEAQ (reference sequence). The chain links TRBV7-9 to TRBJ2-1, with TRBD2 matching 7 bases. Material: peripheral blood. The receptor comes from a woman aged 55 to 70 with active or convalescent COVID-19. CDR3 in amino acids: CASSPRGGDYNEQFF. CDR3 sequence (DNA): TGTGCCAGCAGCCCCCGCGGGGGAGACTACAATGAGCAGTTCTTC.